These 21 T cell receptor beta chains came from one sample sequenced in a study of blood T cell repertoires in COVID-19. The repertoire was sequenced with immunoSEQ multiplex PCR; TCRdb's copy has only in-frame clones and lacks some. Found here are 200,000 to 250,000 clones, around nine tenths of them singletons; the top ten hold less than 3.5%. Sample: peripheral blood. The receptors here all came from a woman between 55 and 75 years old with acute or convalescent COVID-19.

This clone was counted once. This chain joins TRBV5-8 and TRBJ2-1; perhaps TRBD2 as D (5 bases). CDR3 length equals 13 residues. V gave up 4 bases and J gave up 2 bases, with 7 bases separating them. Germline V lookup: CDR1 SGHTS, CDR2 YDEGEE. The chain's CDR3 is CASSTRAYNEQFF. CDR3 coding DNA: TGTGCCAGCAGCACTAGGGCCTACAATGAGCAGTTCTTC.

The rearrangement joins TRBV21-1 to TRBJ2-7; no DNA check was done on the table's D call, TRBD1. TRBV21-1 is termed a pseudogene. This CDR3 region has 16 residues. The chain's CDR3 is CASPRPRQGAPYEQYF. The CDR3 DNA sequence: TGTGCCAGCCCCCGCCCTCGACAGGGGGCACCCTACGAGCAGTACTTC.

The chain combines TRBV18 with TRBJ2-7; TRBD1 agrees at 11 bases. After removal of 4 bases from V and 5 bases from J, the junction contained 4 bases not matched to a gene. Germline V CDR1 and CDR2: KGHSH, LQKENI. This CDR3 spans 14 amino acids. The CDR3 spells CASSLWTGGDEQYF. The CDR3 DNA follows: TGTGCCAGCTCACTGTGGACAGGGGGCGACGAGCAGTACTTC.

The chain employs TRBV28 and TRBJ1-2; a possible D gene is TRBD1 (5 bases). This CDR3 has 12 amino acids. Trimming took 3 bases from V and 6 from J, leaving 8 bases between them. Germline loops: CDR1 MDHEN, CDR2 SYDVKM. The CDR3 loop is CASSFRGHGYTF. CDR3 nucleotides: TGTGCCAGCAGTTTTAGGGGCCATGGCTACACCTTC.

The chain has TRBV29-1 and TRBJ2-1; possible D gene TRBD2, 5 bases. Germline V gives CDR1 SQVTM, CDR2 ANQGSEA. This CDR3 is 11 amino acids long. The DNA for the CDR3 is TGCAGAGCCGGGAATACCGTCGAGCAGTTCTTC. Translated: CRAGNTVEQFF.

The V gene is TRBV6-5, the J gene TRBJ2-7, with D unresolved. Germline V CDR1 and CDR2: MNHEY, SVGAGI. Trimming stripped 3 bases from V and 7 bases from J, with 13 bases between. This CDR3 region has 13 residues. This CDR3 is CASSYNAVSEQYF. CDR3 coding DNA: TGTGCCAGCAGTTATAACGCTGTGAGTGAGCAGTACTTC.

A single count supports this clone. The genes are TRBV6-5 and TRBJ2-7; TRBD2 agrees at 13 bases. The ends lost 2 bases at V and 9 bases at J; junction bases unmatched: 4. This CDR3 spans 14 amino acids. Germline V CDR1 and CDR2: MNHEY, SVGAGI. The CDR3, as DNA: TGTGCCAGCAGTTACGAGAGACTAGCGGGAGGGCAGTACTTC. This codes for CASSYERLAGGQYF.

V gene TRBV6-2 or TRBV6-3 combines with J gene TRBJ2-7; 9 positions match TRBD2. The CDR3 is made up of 15 amino acids. J gave up 4 bases and V 2 bases, and 6 bases lay outside the gene matches. Per germline, CDR1 MNHEY and CDR2 SVGEGT. The CDR3 spells CASSYGGGAGYEQYF. DNA for the CDR3: TGTGCCAGCAGTTACGGCGGGGGGGCCGGGTACGAGCAGTACTTC.

The chain carries TRBV2 and TRBJ2-1; 7 nucleotides agree with TRBD1. The V and J ends lost 6 bases and 6 bases, in that order; junction bases with no gene match: 5. This CDR3 is built from 13 residues. Germline V gives CDR1 SNHLY, CDR2 FYNNEI. CDR3 in amino acids: CASSADRVNEQFF. CDR3 DNA: TGTGCCAGCAGCGCCGACAGGGTCAATGAGCAGTTCTTC. The variable domain in full, completed from reference TRBV2 and TRBJ2-1, reads EPEVTQTPSHQVTQMGQEVILRCVPISNHLYFYWYRQILGQKVEFLVSFYNNEISEKSEIFDDQFSVERPDGSNFTLKIRSTKLEDSAMYFCASSADRVNEQFFGPGTRLTVL.

V usage is TRBV11-2 and J usage is TRBJ2-7; the D gene is possibly TRBD1 (5 bases). This CDR3 has 14 amino acids. Germline V gives CDR1 SGHAT, CDR2 FQNNGV. V lost 4 bases, J lost 4 bases, and 14 bases lay in between. As DNA, the CDR3 is TGTGCCAGCAGCTCCCTATACAGGATTTACGAGCAGTACTTC. It codes for CASSSLYRIYEQYF.

The chain joins TRBV7-9 to TRBJ2-7, with 8 bases that match TRBD1. CDR1 and CDR2 (germline): SEHNR, FQNEAQ (reference sequence). The CDR3 is made up of 14 amino acids. The ends lost 5 bases at V and 7 bases at J; junction bases unmatched: 10. The CDR3 DNA reads as TGTGCCAGCAGCCCGGGACAGGAGGGGTGGGAGCAGTACTTC. This encodes CASSPGQEGWEQYF. The full variable domain, in which reference TRBV7-9 and TRBJ2-7 provide the parts outside the CDR3, is DTGVSQNPRHKITKRGQNVTFRCDPISEHNRLYWYRQTLGQGPEFLTYFQNEAQLEKSRLLSDRFSAERPKGSFSTLEIQRTEQGDSAMYLCASSPGQEGWEQYFGPGTRLTVT.

The chain employs TRBV19 and TRBJ2-2, with D possibly TRBD1 on 5 matching bases. The CDR3 extends over 17 amino acids. The germline gives CDR1 LNHDA, CDR2 SQIVND (reference sequence). V lost 2 bases and J lost 0, with 13 bases in between. For the CDR3, the DNA is TGTGCCAGTAGTATACCTCCTGGGGCAGCGAACACCGGGGAGCTGTTTTTT. Translating it yields CASSIPPGAANTGELFF.

This sequence joins TRBV28 and TRBJ2-3, with 14 bases matching TRBD2. The CDR3 sequence is 18 residues long. Germline CDR1 and CDR2: MDHEN and SYDVKM. V gave up 6 bases and J gave up 10 bases; unmatched junction bases: 18. As DNA, the CDR3 is TGTGCCAGCAGAGGTAATCCGGGACTAGCGGGAGATTCTTCCCCGCAGTATTTT. Amino acids: CASRGNPGLAGDSSPQYF.

The chain couples TRBV3-1 (or the pseudogene TRBV3-2) to TRBJ2-2, with D tentatively TRBD2 (5 bases). The germline V gene encodes CDR1 LGHDT and CDR2 YNNKEL (reference sequence). CDR3 length: 15 residues. Trimming left V 4 bases short and J 7 bases short, with 16 bases between. The CDR3 DNA reads as TGTGCCAGCAGCCCCCGCATAAAAGGAGGCGGGGAGCTGTTTTTT. Amino acid sequence: CASSPRIKGGGELFF.

This clone was found once. The rearrangement joins TRBV5-6 to TRBJ1-2; TRBD1 aligns across 7 bases. The CDR3 covers 15 residues. CDR1 and CDR2 (germline): SGHDT, YYEEEE. With 6 bases clipped from V and 2 bases from J, the junction kept 10 bases outside the gene matches. In DNA form, the CDR3 reads TGTGCCAGCACCCTGAAAGGGGGCATCAACTATGGCTACACCTTC. It codes for CASTLKGGINYGYTF.

The chain couples TRBV6-6 to TRBJ2-7; 9 positions match TRBD2. V shed 2 bases, J shed 0 bases, and the junction held 2 bases outside the gene matches. The germline CDR1 and CDR2 sequences are MNHNY and SVGAGI (reference sequence). This CDR3 comprises 15 residues. The chain's CDR3 is CASSYVTSGSYEQYF. CDR3 sequence (DNA): TGTGCCAGCAGTTACGTGACTAGCGGCTCCTACGAGCAGTACTTC.

J is TRBJ1-1 and V is TRBV18, with D possibly being TRBD1 (6 bases). The germline V and J ends were trimmed by 0 bases and 6 bases, with 11 bases remaining between them. CDR3 size: 14 residues. Germline-derived CDR1 and CDR2 are KGHSH and LQKENI. The CDR3 region is CASSPPTGLAEAFF. The CDR3 coding sequence is TGTGCCAGCTCACCACCGACAGGCTTAGCTGAAGCTTTCTTT.

The rearrangement links TRBV29-1 to TRBJ1-4; no definite D call. The CDR3 is 13 residues long. Germline CDR1 SQVTM, CDR2 ANQGSEA. The V gene lost 6 bases and the J gene lost 8 bases, with 16 bases spanning the gap. CDR3 coding DNA: TGCAGCGTAGGACGGGATATTGAAGAAAAACTGTTTTTT. Residues: CSVGRDIEEKLFF.

This sequence joins TRBV7-2 and TRBJ2-7; 7 nucleotides agree with TRBD1. V dropped 5 bases and J dropped 2; count of bases not matched to a gene: 3. The CDR3 totals 13 residues. Germline V CDR1 and CDR2: SGHTA, FQGNSA. The CDR3 loop is CASSPDRAYEQYF. The CDR3 nucleotides are TGTGCCAGCAGCCCCGACAGGGCCTACGAGCAGTACTTC.

J is TRBJ1-5 and V is TRBV5-1; 10 bases are a match to TRBD1. Germline V gene sequence: CDR1 SGHRS, CDR2 YFSETQ. Unmatched junction bases numbered 3, after V lost 0 bases and J lost 6 bases. This CDR3 contains 15 residues. CDR3 sequence (DNA): TGCGCCAGCAGCTTGGGTGGGACAGGGGTTCAGCCCCAGCATTTT. This codes for CASSLGGTGVQPQHF. The variable domain in full, with the rest retrieved from reference TRBV5-1 and TRBJ1-5, is KAGVTQTPRYLIKTRGQQVTLSCSPISGHRSVSWYQQTPGQGLQFLFEYFSETQRNKGNFPGRFSGRQFSNSRSEMNVSTLELGDSALYLCASSLGGTGVQPQHFGDGTRLSIL.

The chain has TRBV14 and TRBJ1-6; D call uncertain. The ends were cut back, 0 bases at V and 7 bases at J, with 16 bases in the middle. Germline V CDR1 and CDR2: SGHDN, FVKESK. The CDR3 is 17 amino acids. The CDR3: CASSQDTIRSGNSPLHF. The DNA for the CDR3 is TGTGCCAGCAGCCAAGATACGATCCGAAGCGGCAATTCACCCCTCCACTTT.